Each of the 27 T cell receptor beta chains below was sequenced from the same sample in a study of T-cell reconstitution after alpha-beta-depleted transplantation in children. Preparing the TCRbeta library involved the use of unique molecular identifiers. TCRdb redid the calling of the PCR reads with MiXCR, one entry per CDR3 protein. Here the sample spans roughly 670,000 distinct CDR3 sequences, over 10% being singletons. This specimen consisted of PBMCs, obtained before TCRalphabeta/CD19-depleted stem cell transplant. Receptors originate from a girl aged 2-10 years with congenital amegakaryocytic thrombocytopenia, due to receive a stem cell transplant.

A single count supports this clonotype. A read error may explain this, as a much larger clone is one base away. The chain has TRBV5-1 and TRBJ1-1, with a tentative D call TRBD1 (5 bases). The germline V and J ends were trimmed by 3 bases and 5 bases, with 17 bases remaining between them. Germline CDR1 and CDR2: SGHRS and YFSETQ. The CDR3 spans 15 residues. The CDR3 sequence is CASSWGDGASTEAFF. CDR3 bases: TGCGCCAGCAGCTGGGGGGACGGGGCGAGTACTGAAGCTTTCTTT.

The chain carries TRBV5-5 and TRBJ1-5; 8 nucleotides match TRBD1. J lost 7 bases, V lost 5 bases, and 8 bases had no gene match. The V gene's germline CDR1 is SGHKS and CDR2 YYEKEE (reference sequence). The CDR3 has 14 residues. The CDR3 coding sequence is TGTGCCAGCAGTTCTACAGGGGGGAGACAGCCCCAGCATTTT. Protein: CASSSTGGRQPQHF.

This chain links TRBV5-1 with TRBJ2-7, with TRBD1 matching 7 bases. The CDR3 sequence is 18 residues long. V shed 4 bases and J 3 bases; nucleotides not matched to a gene: 19. CDR1 and CDR2 from the germline V gene are SGHRS and YFSETQ. CDR3 DNA sequence: TGCGCCAGCAGCACCCTGACAGGGCTCGGGACCAAACTCTACGAGCAGTACTTC. It is translated as CASSTLTGLGTKLYEQYF.

This clonotype was detected ten times or more. The chain employs TRBV12-3 or TRBV12-4 and TRBJ2-7; D gene ambiguous. The CDR3 is 17 residues long. V lost 0 bases and J 3 bases, leaving 18 bases between the germline ends. The CDR3 DNA follows: TGTGCCAGCAGTTTAGCGGAGCCCTTGAGACTTAACTACGAGCAGTACTTC. It is translated as CASSLAEPLRLNYEQYF.

This clonotype appeared many times. The chain couples TRBV4-1 to TRBJ2-4, with 7 positions matching TRBD1. This CDR3 is 15 amino acids long. Germline V gene lookup returns CDR1 MGHRA and CDR2 YSYEKL. V was pared by 1 base and J by 7 bases, with 7 bases of the junction left unmatched. Written as DNA, the CDR3 is TGCGCCAGCAGCCAAGTGGGACAGCGTTTGAACATTCAGTACTTC. This gives the protein CASSQVGQRLNIQYF.

This clonotype was found a few times. This chain uses TRBV5-1 with TRBJ2-1; 10 bases line up with TRBD2. V was pared by 1 base and J by 4 bases, with 8 bases of the junction left unmatched. This CDR3 comprises 17 residues. From germline, CDR1 is SGHRS and CDR2 YFSETQ. The CDR3, as DNA: TGCGCCAGCAGCTTGCAACCGGGACTAGCGAGTTACAATGAGCAGTTCTTC. As protein: CASSLQPGLASYNEQFF.

This clonotype has only a few counts. V usage is TRBV19 and J usage is TRBJ2-7; 9 positions match TRBD1. The J segment lost 6 bases and the V segment lost 9 bases, leaving 9 bases of the junction unmatched. This CDR3 comprises 13 residues. Germline CDR1 LNHDA, CDR2 SQIVND (reference sequence). The CDR3 coding sequence is TGTGCCAGCAAACAGGGGGCGCGTGGCGAGCAGTACTTC. It codes for CASKQGARGEQYF.

This clonotype was counted between two and nine times. The genes are TRBV5-1 and TRBJ2-5; 11 positions agree with TRBD2. Germline loops: CDR1 SGHRS, CDR2 YFSETQ. The trim removed 1 base at V and 5 bases at J, leaving 4 bases unmatched. The CDR3 has 15 residues. CDR3 region: CASSLSSGRSETQYF. CDR3 DNA sequence: TGCGCCAGCAGCTTGTCTAGCGGGAGGTCCGAGACCCAGTACTTC. Variable domain in full (rest from reference TRBV5-1 and TRBJ2-5): KAGVTQTPRYLIKTRGQQVTLSCSPISGHRSVSWYQQTPGQGLQFLFEYFSETQRNKGNFPGRFSGRQFSNSRSEMNVSTLELGDSALYLCASSLSSGRSETQYFGPGTRLLVL.

Details on this clonotype: Just one base apart from a much larger clone, this may be a read error. V is TRBV5-1 and J is TRBJ2-2, with 7 positions matching TRBD1. V lost 10 bases to trimming and J lost 6 bases; unmatched junction nucleotides: 12. CDR1 is SGHRS, CDR2 YFSETQ, per germline. CDR3 length: 14 amino acids. The CDR3 protein is CACHTGDSAGELFF. CDR3 bases: TGCGCCTGCCATACAGGGGATAGTGCCGGGGAGCTGTTTTTT.

This clonotype was counted a few times. The chain links TRBV15 to TRBJ1-6; 8 bases align to TRBD1. The germline CDR1 and CDR2 sequences are LNHNV and YYDKDF (reference sequence). This CDR3 has 16 amino acids. The V gene end was trimmed by 0 bases and the J gene end by 10 bases; junction bases not matched to a gene: 8. CDR3 residues: CATSRDLDRGFSPLHF. The CDR3 DNA sequence: TGTGCCACCAGCAGAGATTTAGACAGGGGATTCTCACCCCTCCACTTT.

J is TRBJ2-7 and V is TRBV28; 11 bases map to TRBD1. The ends lost 9 bases at V and 4 bases at J; junction bases unmatched: 5. This CDR3 has 13 residues. Germline loops: CDR1 MDHEN, CDR2 SYDVKM. Here the CDR3 DNA reads TGTGCCAGTGGGGACAGGGGGAGGTACGAGCAGTACTTC. This sequence encodes CASGDRGRYEQYF.

The chain has TRBV20-1 and TRBJ2-7, with a possible D match to TRBD2 (5 bases). Germline lookup yields CDR1 DFQATT and CDR2 SNEGSKA (reference sequence). Trimming removed 3 bases from V and 3 bases from J, with 12 bases in between. The CDR3 loop spans 13 amino acids. The CDR3: CSASARVNYEQYF. The CDR3 DNA is TGCAGTGCTAGTGCGAGGGTTAACTACGAGCAGTACTTC.

V and J are TRBV20-1 and TRBJ2-1, with a tentative D call TRBD1 (5 bases). Trimming left V 4 bases short and J 10 bases short, with 11 bases between. Germline V lookup: CDR1 DFQATT, CDR2 SNEGSKA (reference sequence). The CDR3 runs to 11 residues. For the CDR3, the DNA is TGCAGTGCTAAACAGGTAAACGAGCAGTTCTTC. This sequence encodes CSAKQVNEQFF.

This clonotype was observed many times. The rearrangement joins TRBV12-3 or TRBV12-4 to TRBJ1-5; D might be TRBD1 (5 bases). This CDR3 comprises 17 residues. V gave up 4 bases and J gave up 10 bases, with 26 bases separating them. CDR3 region: CASSSVVDSRAEVPQHF. CDR3 DNA sequence: TGTGCCAGCAGTTCCGTCGTCGACAGTCGGGCAGAGGTACCCCAGCATTTT.

The chain carries TRBV7-9 and TRBJ1-1; TRBD1 might be the D (5 bases). Trimming left V 5 bases short and J 1 base short, with 14 bases between. Germline V gene sequence: CDR1 SEHNR, CDR2 FQNEAQ (reference sequence). The CDR3 consists of 15 residues. The CDR3 coding sequence is TGTGCCAGCAGCCGCAGGGTTTGGTGGAACACTGAAGCTTTCTTT. Translated: CASSRRVWWNTEAFF.

The CDR3 here is CASSRKAGTTDTQYF. The CDR3 nucleotides are TGTGCCAGCTCACGTAAAGCGGGGACAACAGATACGCAGTATTTT. V usage is TRBV18 and J usage is TRBJ2-3; D is perhaps TRBD2 (7 bases). V was pared by 4 bases and J by 3 bases, with 14 bases between. In germline, CDR1 is KGHSH, CDR2 LQKENI. The CDR3 spans 15 residues.

The V gene is TRBV7-2, the J gene TRBJ2-7, with 9 bases that match TRBD1. V was pared by 3 bases and J by 2 bases, with 11 bases of the junction left unmatched. Looked up from germline, CDR1 is SGHTA and CDR2 is FQGNSA. The CDR3 has 17 residues. The CDR3 DNA reads TGTGCCAGCAGCTTGACCCCTTACAGGGGGCGCCCCTACGAGCAGTACTTC. This encodes CASSLTPYRGRPYEQYF.

This clonotype was seen many times. This chain links TRBV15 with TRBJ2-7; TRBD1 aligns across 8 bases. J gave up 6 bases and V 1 base, and 8 bases lay outside the gene matches. The CDR3 has 15 residues. Germline-derived CDR1 and CDR2 are LNHNV and YYDKDF (reference sequence). In DNA, the CDR3 is TGTGCCACCAGCAGAGTCGACAGGGGCCCACGCGAGCAGTACTTC. Its protein product is CATSRVDRGPREQYF.

The chain is built from TRBV6-1 and TRBJ1-1; D not certain. Germline CDR1 reads MNHNS; CDR2 reads SASEGT. This CDR3 is built from 14 residues. V was shortened by 6 bases and J by 2 bases, with 13 bases between the two germline ends. The CDR3 loop is CASRIVVPNTEAFF. The CDR3 coding sequence is TGTGCCAGCAGAATTGTCGTCCCCAACACTGAAGCTTTCTTT.

This clonotype was seen repeatedly, ten times or more. The chain links TRBV10-3 to TRBJ1-1; D unresolved. Trimming removed 6 bases at V and 3 bases at J, with 14 bases between. Germline V CDR1 and CDR2: ENHRY, SYGVKD. CDR3 size: 14 residues. CDR3 sequence (DNA): TGTGCCATCAGGCTCCGGGTCTTAGACACTGAAGCTTTCTTT. As protein: CAIRLRVLDTEAFF.

The CDR3 nucleotides read TGTGCCAGCAGTCACAGGAATCAGCCCCAGCATTTT. It yields the protein CASSHRNQPQHF. The chain links TRBV6-1 to TRBJ1-5, with D perhaps TRBD1 (5 bases). Germline V CDR1 and CDR2: MNHNS, SASEGT. CDR3 length: 12 amino acids. V lost 5 bases and J lost 4, with 6 bases in between.

This clonotype was seen a few times. The genes are TRBV7-6 and TRBJ2-5; the D gene is possibly TRBD2 (6 bases). Germline values: CDR1 SGHVS, CDR2 FNYEAQ. CDR3 length equals 18 residues. The V end lost 3 bases, the J end lost 4 bases, and 24 bases lay between the germline ends. This CDR3 is CASSFNLAGYRGAETQYF. CDR3 DNA: TGTGCCAGCAGCTTTAATCTCGCGGGATATAGAGGAGCAGAGACCCAGTACTTC.

This clonotype came up many times. The chain carries TRBV12-3 or TRBV12-4 and TRBJ2-2, with D uncertain. The CDR3 is made up of 15 amino acids. V was cut by 10 bases and J by 6 bases, with 21 bases left in between. The CDR3 reads CATREVLGWAGELFF. In DNA, the CDR3 is TGTGCCACCCGAGAGGTCCTGGGTTGGGCCGGGGAGCTGTTTTTT.

The CDR3 protein is CASSRLLAGGADTQYF. The CDR3, as DNA: TGTGCCAGCAGTCGCCTTCTAGCGGGAGGAGCAGATACGCAGTATTTT. The chain is built from TRBV2 and TRBJ2-3; 11 bases fit TRBD2. V dropped 5 bases and J dropped 4; count of bases not matched to a gene: 8. The CDR3 loop spans 16 amino acids. CDR1 and CDR2 from the germline V gene are SNHLY and FYNNEI.

The V gene is TRBV7-9, the J gene TRBJ1-3; D is undetermined. This CDR3 comprises 16 residues. The V end was cut by 2 bases, the J end by 0 bases, with 11 bases between. Germline V lookup: CDR1 SEHNR, CDR2 FQNEAQ (reference sequence). The CDR3 is CASSLTLRVSGNTIYF. The CDR3 region has the DNA TGTGCCAGCAGCTTAACTTTGAGGGTCTCTGGAAACACCATATATTTT. The whole variable domain, filled in from reference TRBV7-9 and TRBJ1-3, reads DTGVSQNPRHKITKRGQNVTFRCDPISEHNRLYWYRQTLGQGPEFLTYFQNEAQLEKSRLLSDRFSAERPKGSFSTLEIQRTEQGDSAMYLCASSLTLRVSGNTIYFGEGSWLTVV.

This clonotype showed up just a few times. The chain uses TRBV5-4 and TRBJ2-1, with a tentative D call TRBD2 (5 bases). This CDR3 region has 16 residues. Germline V gene sequence: CDR1 SGHNT, CDR2 YYREEE (reference sequence). Between the trimmed V and J ends, which lost 6 bases and 0 bases, there was a span of 16 bases. CDR3 protein: CASMPDVAGSYNEQFF. DNA for the CDR3: TGTGCCAGCATGCCCGATGTTGCGGGCTCCTACAATGAGCAGTTCTTC.

This clonotype has only a few counts. The rearrangement joins TRBV4-1 to TRBJ1-4, with D uncertain. The V end lost 1 base, the J end lost 8 bases, and 14 bases lay between the germline ends. The V gene's germline CDR1 is MGHRA and CDR2 YSYEKL. The CDR3 sequence is 15 residues long. The DNA of the CDR3 is TGCGCCAGCAGCCAAGTTCGCGGACCCAGGGAAAAACTGTTTTTT. Translating it yields CASSQVRGPREKLFF.